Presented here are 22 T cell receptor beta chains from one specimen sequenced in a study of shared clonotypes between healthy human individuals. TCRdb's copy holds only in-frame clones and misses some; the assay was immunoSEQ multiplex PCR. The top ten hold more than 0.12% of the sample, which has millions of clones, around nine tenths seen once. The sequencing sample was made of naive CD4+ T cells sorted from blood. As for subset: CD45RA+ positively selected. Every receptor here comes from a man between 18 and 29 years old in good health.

For the CDR3, the DNA is TGCGCCAGCAGCTTGGTACGGGCAGGTGTCAACGAGCAGTACTTC. Amino acids: CASSLVRAGVNEQYF. The chain has TRBV5-1 and TRBJ2-7, with D uncertain. This CDR3 contains 15 residues. Looked up from germline, CDR1 is SGHRS and CDR2 is YFSETQ. V dropped 0 bases and J dropped 5 bases, with 15 bases sitting between them.

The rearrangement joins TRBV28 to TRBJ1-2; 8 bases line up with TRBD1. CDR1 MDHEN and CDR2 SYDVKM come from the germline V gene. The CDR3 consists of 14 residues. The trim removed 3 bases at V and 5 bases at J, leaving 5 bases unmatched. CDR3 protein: CASSLGTGFYGYTF. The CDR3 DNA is TGTGCCAGCAGTTTGGGGACAGGTTTTTATGGCTACACCTTC.

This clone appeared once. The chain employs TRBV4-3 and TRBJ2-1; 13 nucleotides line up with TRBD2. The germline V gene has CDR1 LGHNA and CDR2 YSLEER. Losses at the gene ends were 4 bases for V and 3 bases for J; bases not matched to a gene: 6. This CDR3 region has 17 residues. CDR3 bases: TGCGCCAGCAGCCCTTCCTGGACTAGCGGGAGCTACAATGAGCAGTTCTTC. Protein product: CASSPSWTSGSYNEQFF.

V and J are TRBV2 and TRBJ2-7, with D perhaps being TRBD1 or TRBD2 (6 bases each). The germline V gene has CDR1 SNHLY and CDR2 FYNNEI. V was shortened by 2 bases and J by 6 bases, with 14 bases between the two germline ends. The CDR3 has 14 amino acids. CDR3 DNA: TGTGCCAGCAGTGAACTGGCCAGGGGAGGCGAGCAGTACTTC. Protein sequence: CASSELARGGEQYF.

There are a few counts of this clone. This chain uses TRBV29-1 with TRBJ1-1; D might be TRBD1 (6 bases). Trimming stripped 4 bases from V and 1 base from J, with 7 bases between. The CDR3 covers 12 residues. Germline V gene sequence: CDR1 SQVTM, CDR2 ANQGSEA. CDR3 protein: CSVAGQNTEAFF. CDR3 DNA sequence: TGCAGCGTTGCGGGACAGAACACTGAAGCTTTCTTT.

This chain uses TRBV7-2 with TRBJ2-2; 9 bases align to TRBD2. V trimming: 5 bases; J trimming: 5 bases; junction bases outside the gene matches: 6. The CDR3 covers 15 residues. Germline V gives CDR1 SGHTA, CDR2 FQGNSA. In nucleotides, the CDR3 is TGTGCCAGCAGCCAGGGACTAGCAATAACCGGGGAGCTGTTTTTT. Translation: CASSQGLAITGELFF. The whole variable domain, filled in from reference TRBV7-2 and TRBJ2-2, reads GAGVSQSPSNKVTEKGKDVELRCDPISGHTALYWYRQSLGQGLEFLIYFQGNSAPDKSGLPSDRFSAERTGGSVSTLTIQRTQQEDSAVYLCASSQGLAITGELFFGEGSRLTVL.

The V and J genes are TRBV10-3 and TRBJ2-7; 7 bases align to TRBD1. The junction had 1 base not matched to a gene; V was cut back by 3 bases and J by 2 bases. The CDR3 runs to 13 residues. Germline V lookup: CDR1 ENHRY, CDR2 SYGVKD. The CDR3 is CAISEDRAYEQYF. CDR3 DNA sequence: TGTGCCATCAGTGAAGACAGGGCCTACGAGCAGTACTTC.

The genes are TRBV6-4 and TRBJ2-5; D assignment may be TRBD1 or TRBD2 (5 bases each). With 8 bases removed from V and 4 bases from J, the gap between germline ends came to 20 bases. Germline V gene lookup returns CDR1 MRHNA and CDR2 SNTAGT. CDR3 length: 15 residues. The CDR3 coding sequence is TGTGCCAGCCCCAGAACACCCATTGGGGGAGAGACCCAGTACTTC. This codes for CASPRTPIGGETQYF.

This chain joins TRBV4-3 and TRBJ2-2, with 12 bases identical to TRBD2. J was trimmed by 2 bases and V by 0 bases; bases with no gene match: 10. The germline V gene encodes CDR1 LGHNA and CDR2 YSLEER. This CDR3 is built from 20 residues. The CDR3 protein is CASSQEPPQLAGGNTGELFF. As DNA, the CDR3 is TGCGCCAGCAGCCAAGAGCCCCCCCAACTAGCGGGAGGTAACACCGGGGAGCTGTTTTTT.

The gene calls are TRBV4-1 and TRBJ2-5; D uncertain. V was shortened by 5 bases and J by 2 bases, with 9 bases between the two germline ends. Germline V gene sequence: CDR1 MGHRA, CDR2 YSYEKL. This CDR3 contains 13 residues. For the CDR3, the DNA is TGCGCCAGCAGCAGGATGATTCAAGAGACCCAGTACTTC. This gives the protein CASSRMIQETQYF.

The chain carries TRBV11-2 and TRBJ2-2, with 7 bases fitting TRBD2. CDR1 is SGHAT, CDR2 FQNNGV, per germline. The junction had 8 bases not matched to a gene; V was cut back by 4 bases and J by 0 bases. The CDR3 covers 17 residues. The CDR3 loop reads CASSWRGSPPNTGELFF. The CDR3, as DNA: TGTGCCAGCAGCTGGCGGGGGTCCCCTCCGAACACCGGGGAGCTGTTTTTT.

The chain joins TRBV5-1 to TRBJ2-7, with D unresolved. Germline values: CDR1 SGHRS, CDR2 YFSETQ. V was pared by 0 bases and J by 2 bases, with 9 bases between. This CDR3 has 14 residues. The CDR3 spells CASSLAGRPYEQYF. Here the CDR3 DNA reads TGCGCCAGCAGCTTGGCCGGTAGGCCCTACGAGCAGTACTTC.

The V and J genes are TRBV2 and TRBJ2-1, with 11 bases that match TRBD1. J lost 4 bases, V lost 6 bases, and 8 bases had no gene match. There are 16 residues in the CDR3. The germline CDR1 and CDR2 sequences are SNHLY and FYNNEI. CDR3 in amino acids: CASSVVGQGVYNEQFF. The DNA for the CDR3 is TGTGCCAGCAGCGTAGTGGGACAGGGGGTTTACAATGAGCAGTTCTTC.

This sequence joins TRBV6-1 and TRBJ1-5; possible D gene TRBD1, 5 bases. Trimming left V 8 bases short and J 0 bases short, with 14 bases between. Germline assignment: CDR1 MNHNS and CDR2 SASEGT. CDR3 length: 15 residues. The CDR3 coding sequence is TGTGCCAGCCTCTGGTGGGGCTATAGCAATCAGCCCCAGCATTTT. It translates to CASLWWGYSNQPQHF.

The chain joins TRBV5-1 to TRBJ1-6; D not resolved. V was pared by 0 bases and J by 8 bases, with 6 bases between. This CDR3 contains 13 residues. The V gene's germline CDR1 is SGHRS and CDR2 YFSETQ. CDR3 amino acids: CASSLDTDSPLHF. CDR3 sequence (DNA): TGCGCCAGCAGCTTGGACACCGATTCACCCCTCCACTTT.

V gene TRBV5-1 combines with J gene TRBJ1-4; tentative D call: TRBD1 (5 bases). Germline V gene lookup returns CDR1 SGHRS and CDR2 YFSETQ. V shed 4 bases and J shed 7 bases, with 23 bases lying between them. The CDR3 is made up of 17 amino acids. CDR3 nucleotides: TGCGCCAGCAGCGTGAACCCCCGTGGGTCAGGGATTGAAAAACTGTTTTTT. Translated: CASSVNPRGSGIEKLFF.

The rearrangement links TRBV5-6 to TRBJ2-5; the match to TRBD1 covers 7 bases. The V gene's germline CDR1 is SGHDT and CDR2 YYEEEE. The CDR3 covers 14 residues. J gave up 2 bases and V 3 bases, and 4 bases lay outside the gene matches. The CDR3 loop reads CASSSNRGQETQYF. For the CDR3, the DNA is TGTGCCAGCAGCTCCAACAGGGGTCAAGAGACCCAGTACTTC. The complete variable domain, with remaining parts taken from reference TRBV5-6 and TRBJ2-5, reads DAGVTQSPTHLIKTRGQQVTLRCSPKSGHDTVSWYQQALGQGPQFIFQYYEEEERQRGNFPDRFSGHQFPNYSSELNVNALLLGDSALYLCASSSNRGQETQYFGPGTRLLVL.

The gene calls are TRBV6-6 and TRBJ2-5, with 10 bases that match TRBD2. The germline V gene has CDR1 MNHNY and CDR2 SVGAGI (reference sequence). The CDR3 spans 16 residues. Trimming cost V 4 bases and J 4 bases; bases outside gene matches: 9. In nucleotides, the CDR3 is TGTGCCAGCAGTTGGGAAATAGCGGGAGGAAGAGAGACCCAGTACTTC. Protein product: CASSWEIAGGRETQYF.

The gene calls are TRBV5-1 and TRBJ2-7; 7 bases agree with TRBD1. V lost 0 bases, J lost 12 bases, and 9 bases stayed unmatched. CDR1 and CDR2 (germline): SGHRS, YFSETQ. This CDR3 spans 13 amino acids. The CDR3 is CASSLEGTAGRYF. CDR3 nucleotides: TGCGCCAGCAGCTTGGAGGGGACAGCTGGCCGGTACTTC.

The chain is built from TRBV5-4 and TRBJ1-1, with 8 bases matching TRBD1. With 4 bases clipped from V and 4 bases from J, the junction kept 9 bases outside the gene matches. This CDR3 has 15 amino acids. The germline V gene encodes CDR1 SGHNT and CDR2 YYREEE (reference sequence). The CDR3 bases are TGTGCCAGCAGCCCAGGGGGCGGGTTAGGCACTGAAGCTTTCTTT. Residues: CASSPGGGLGTEAFF. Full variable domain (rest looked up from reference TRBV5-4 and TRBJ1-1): ETGVTQSPTHLIKTRGQQVTLRCSSQSGHNTVSWYQQALGQGPQFIFQYYREEENGRGNFPPRFSGLQFPNYSSELNVNALELDDSALYLCASSPGGGLGTEAFFGQGTRLTVV.

CDR3 residues: CASSSPTGVNYGYTF. CDR3 sequence (DNA): TGTGCCAGCTCATCCCCGACAGGGGTCAACTATGGCTACACCTTC. V gene TRBV18 combines with J gene TRBJ1-2, with 8 bases lining up with TRBD1. Germline values: CDR1 KGHSH, CDR2 LQKENI. This CDR3 contains 15 residues. With 5 bases clipped from V and 2 bases from J, the junction kept 7 bases outside the gene matches.

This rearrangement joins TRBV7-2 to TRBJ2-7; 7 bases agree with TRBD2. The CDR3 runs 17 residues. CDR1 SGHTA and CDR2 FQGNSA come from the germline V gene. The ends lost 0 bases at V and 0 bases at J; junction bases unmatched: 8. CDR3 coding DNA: TGTGCCAGCAGCTTAGCGGCCAGCGGGGTGAGCTCCTACGAGCAGTACTTC. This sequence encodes CASSLAASGVSSYEQYF.